These 32 T cell receptor beta chains were sequenced from one sample in a study of blood T cell repertoires in COVID-19. TCRdb's copy holds only in-frame clones and misses some; the assay was immunoSEQ multiplex PCR. Of about 42,000 clones in the sample, about 91% are singletons; the top ten hold roughly 9.4%. The material sequenced was peripheral blood. The receptors here all came from a man in his forties or fifties with active COVID-19.

The V call is TRBV5-1, the J call TRBJ2-3; 11 positions agree with TRBD1. CDR1 is SGHRS, CDR2 YFSETQ, per germline. The V gene end was trimmed by 4 bases and the J gene end by 4 bases; junction bases not matched to a gene: 5. This CDR3 contains 15 residues. CDR3 amino acids: CASSSGTGGSDTQYF. The DNA of the CDR3 is TGCGCCAGCAGCAGTGGGACAGGGGGTTCAGATACGCAGTATTTT.

V and J are TRBV3-1 (or the pseudogene TRBV3-2) and TRBJ2-1; TRBD2 is a possible D gene (5 bases). V was cut by 0 bases and J by 6 bases, with 9 bases left in between. This CDR3 has 14 residues. Germline loops: CDR1 LGHDT, CDR2 YNNKEL (reference sequence). CDR3 loop: CASSQEASSNEQFF. As DNA, the CDR3 is TGTGCCAGCAGCCAAGAGGCTAGCAGCAATGAGCAGTTCTTC.

The chain couples TRBV28 to TRBJ2-7; 8 bases are a match to TRBD2. This CDR3 is built from 14 residues. Germline-derived CDR1 and CDR2 are MDHEN and SYDVKM. The junction had 5 bases not matched to a gene; V was cut back by 5 bases and J by 2 bases. The CDR3 is CASSKLAVAYEQYF. The CDR3, as DNA: TGTGCCAGCAGTAAACTAGCGGTCGCCTACGAGCAGTACTTC.

The chain couples TRBV28 to TRBJ2-5, with 7 bases matching TRBD2. Germline V CDR1 and CDR2: MDHEN, SYDVKM. CDR3 length: 15 amino acids. The V segment lost 3 bases and the J segment 2 bases; nucleotides outside the gene matches: 6. CDR3 sequence: CASSFTLAEQETQYF. The CDR3 DNA is TGTGCCAGCAGTTTCACGCTAGCGGAACAAGAGACCCAGTACTTC.

The chain uses TRBV25-1 and TRBJ2-1, with 8 bases matching TRBD2. The ends lost 8 bases at V and 10 bases at J; junction bases unmatched: 13. The V gene's germline CDR1 is MGHDK and CDR2 SYGVNS. This CDR3 comprises 14 residues. For the CDR3, the DNA is TGTGCCAGCGGCGGGAGACTAGCGTATGGCGAGCAGTTCTTC. Translating gives CASGGRLAYGEQFF.

The chain combines TRBV28 with TRBJ1-2; 9 bases map to TRBD1. This CDR3 is built from 13 residues. V was pared by 7 bases and J by 8 bases, with 8 bases of the junction left unmatched. Germline-derived CDR1 and CDR2 are MDHEN and SYDVKM. The CDR3 loop is CASTFGTGIGYTF. CDR3 nucleotides: TGTGCCAGCACTTTCGGGACAGGGATAGGCTACACCTTC.

The chain links TRBV6-6 to TRBJ1-4; D call uncertain. The CDR3 loop spans 15 amino acids. Germline CDR1 reads MNHNY; CDR2 reads SVGAGI (reference sequence). V was pared by 2 bases and J by 8 bases, with 15 bases between. DNA of the CDR3: TGTGCCAGCAGTTACGAGGGATATCGGATAGAAAAACTGTTTTTT. Amino acids: CASSYEGYRIEKLFF.

The J gene is TRBJ2-7, the V gene TRBV18; D may be TRBD1 (5 bases). The CDR3 length is 14 residues. Germline V gene data show CDR1 as KGHSH and CDR2 as LQKENI. V lost 4 bases and J 4 bases, leaving 14 bases between the germline ends. In DNA, the CDR3 is TGTGCCAGCTCACGATCAGGGTTAGGTTACGAGCAGTACTTC. This sequence encodes CASSRSGLGYEQYF. Full variable domain (missing parts from reference TRBV18 and TRBJ2-7): NAGVMQNPRHLVRRRGQEARLRCSPMKGHSHVYWYRQLPEEGLKFMVYLQKENIIDESGMPKERFSAEFPKEGPSILRIQQVVRGDSAAYFCASSRSGLGYEQYFGPGTRLTVT.

The V and J genes are TRBV5-4 and TRBJ2-5; a weak D match, TRBD2 (6 bases). Germline assignment: CDR1 SGHNT and CDR2 YYREEE (reference sequence). Trimming took off 0 bases at V and 5 bases at J, with 11 bases between the two ends. This CDR3 has 14 residues. CDR3 protein: CASSLETRSETQYF. The CDR3 nucleotides read TGTGCCAGCAGCTTGGAGACTAGATCTGAGACCCAGTACTTC.

The gene calls are TRBV12-3 or TRBV12-4 and TRBJ2-3; D not certain. CDR3 size: 13 residues. V dropped 4 bases and J dropped 4 bases, with 9 bases sitting between them. The CDR3 DNA follows: TGTGCCAGCAGTTCCCCAGGTCCAGATACGCAGTATTTT. Its protein product is CASSSPGPDTQYF.

This clone was counted a single time. This chain joins TRBV4-2 and TRBJ2-3; a possible D gene is TRBD2 (6 bases). The CDR3 sequence is 16 residues long. The germline CDR1 and CDR2 sequences are LGHNA and YNFKEQ. The germline V and J ends were trimmed by 1 base and 0 bases, with 11 bases remaining between them. The CDR3 loop is CASSQVSGGSTDTQYF. CDR3 DNA sequence: TGTGCCAGCAGCCAAGTCAGCGGAGGGAGCACAGATACGCAGTATTTT.

The chain links TRBV28 to TRBJ2-1, with 9 bases matching TRBD2. The V segment lost 2 bases and the J segment 3 bases; nucleotides outside the gene matches: 8. The CDR3 has 17 amino acids. Germline assignment: CDR1 MDHEN and CDR2 SYDVKM. In nucleotides, the CDR3 is TGTGCCAGCAGTTTAGGGCTAGCGGGAAGGAACTACAATGAGCAGTTCTTC. It specifies CASSLGLAGRNYNEQFF.

This chain links TRBV29-1 with TRBJ2-5; D not resolved. The V end lost 4 bases, the J end lost 4 bases, and 13 bases lay between the germline ends. Germline loops: CDR1 SQVTM, CDR2 ANQGSEA. The CDR3 sequence is 13 residues long. The CDR3 sequence: CSVGTGMGETQYF. The CDR3 region has the DNA TGCAGCGTTGGCACGGGTATGGGAGAGACCCAGTACTTC. The whole variable domain, filled in from reference TRBV29-1 and TRBJ2-5, reads SAVISQKPSRDICQRGTSLTIQCQVDSQVTMMFWYRQQPGQSLTLIATANQGSEATYESGFVIDKFPISRPNLTFSTLTVSNMSPEDSSIYLCSVGTGMGETQYFGPGTRLLVL.

The gene calls are TRBV6-2 or TRBV6-3 and TRBJ2-2, with a weak D call TRBD1 (6 bases). Germline V CDR1 and CDR2: MNHEY, SVGEGT. This CDR3 is 14 amino acids long. The V end was cut by 4 bases, the J end by 1 base, with 7 bases between. CDR3 protein: CASSLGGNTGELFF. CDR3 DNA sequence: TGTGCCAGCAGTTTAGGGGGGAACACCGGGGAGCTGTTTTTT.

The V gene is TRBV7-8, the J gene TRBJ2-7; TRBD2 matches 9 bases. The CDR3 is 15 amino acids. CDR1 is SGHVS and CDR2 is FQNEAQ in the germline V gene. The J segment lost 2 bases and the V segment lost 3 bases, leaving 5 bases of the junction unmatched. The chain's CDR3 is CASSFLAGTTYEQYF. As DNA, the CDR3 is TGTGCCAGCAGCTTCCTAGCGGGAACCACCTACGAGCAGTACTTC.

This chain joins TRBV28 and TRBJ2-2; 7 nucleotides align to TRBD1. CDR3 length equals 14 residues. Germline CDR1 reads MDHEN; CDR2 reads SYDVKM. J was trimmed by 1 base and V by 10 bases; bases with no gene match: 6. The CDR3, as DNA: TGTGCCACCCAACGACAGGGGAACACCGGGGAGCTGTTTTTT. Translation: CATQRQGNTGELFF. Variable domain in full (rest from reference TRBV28 and TRBJ2-2): DVKVTQSSRYLVKRTGEKVFLECVQDMDHENMFWYRQDPGLGLRLIYFSYDVKMKEKGDIPEGYSVSREKKERFSLILESASTNQTSMYLCATQRQGNTGELFFGEGSRLTVL.

This clone was picked up a small number of times. J is TRBJ1-1 and V is TRBV28; D call uncertain. The length of the CDR3 is 14 residues. V was pared by 6 bases and J by 0 bases, with 11 bases between. CDR1 is MDHEN and CDR2 is SYDVKM in the germline V gene. The chain's CDR3 is CASRGGVVNTEAFF. As DNA, the CDR3 is TGTGCCAGCAGAGGCGGGGTAGTGAACACTGAAGCTTTCTTT.

This clone showed up just once. The chain recombines TRBV2 with TRBJ1-3; D remains ambiguous. The CDR3 has 15 amino acids. V gave up 3 bases and J gave up 1 base, with 10 bases separating them. The germline gives CDR1 SNHLY, CDR2 FYNNEI. CDR3 in amino acids: CASSERGGSGNTIYF. In nucleotides, the CDR3 is TGTGCCAGCAGTGAGCGAGGCGGGTCTGGAAACACCATATATTTT.

This clone has more than one count but fewer than ten. The J gene is TRBJ2-6, the V gene TRBV10-3; possible D gene TRBD2, 6 bases. The CDR3 length is 17 residues. V lost 7 bases and J 0 bases, leaving 16 bases between the germline ends. Germline CDR1 is ENHRY and CDR2 is SYGVKD. CDR3 amino acids: CAITSGTQSSGANVLTF. The DNA of the CDR3 is TGTGCCATCACTTCCGGGACTCAGAGCTCTGGGGCCAACGTCCTGACTTTC.

The CDR3 sequence is CASPPRYTDTQYF. CDR3 DNA: TGTGCCAGCCCTCCCAGGTACACAGATACGCAGTATTTT. The rearrangement uses TRBV9 and TRBJ2-3; D call uncertain. Germline CDR1 SGDLS, CDR2 YYNGEE. V was pared by 7 bases and J by 2 bases, with 11 bases between. The CDR3 contains 13 residues.

This sequence joins TRBV28 and TRBJ1-2, with 12 nucleotides matching TRBD1. Germline V gene sequence: CDR1 MDHEN, CDR2 SYDVKM. V dropped 1 base and J dropped 7; count of bases not matched to a gene: 4. The CDR3 is 15 amino acids. CDR3 region: CASSLSGTGGFGYTF. CDR3 coding DNA: TGTGCCAGCAGTTTATCCGGGACAGGGGGCTTTGGCTACACCTTC.

This chain uses TRBV27 with TRBJ2-1, with TRBD2 matching over 13 bases. CDR1 and CDR2 (germline): MNHEY, SMNVEV (reference sequence). V trimming: 5 bases; J trimming: 8 bases; junction bases outside the gene matches: 6. The CDR3 is 15 residues long. The CDR3 sequence: CASSPHTSGGDEQFF. The DNA of the CDR3 is TGTGCCAGCAGTCCCCACACTAGCGGGGGGGATGAGCAGTTCTTC.

This chain uses TRBV18 with TRBJ2-7; possible D gene TRBD1, 7 bases. Trimming cost V 7 bases and J 3 bases, with 19 bases left between them. The CDR3 contains 15 residues. Germline loops: CDR1 KGHSH, CDR2 LQKENI. CDR3 region: CASFSRTGGNYEQYF. CDR3 in DNA: TGTGCCAGCTTCTCGAGGACAGGAGGGAACTACGAGCAGTACTTC.

The rearrangement uses TRBV2 and TRBJ1-4; no firm D call. Trimming removed 7 bases from V and 5 bases from J, with 11 bases in between. The CDR3 extends over 13 amino acids. The germline V gene has CDR1 SNHLY and CDR2 FYNNEI. The CDR3 DNA follows: TGTGCCAGCAATGGACGGGGAAATGAAAAACTGTTTTTT. Translating it yields CASNGRGNEKLFF.

V usage is TRBV3-1 (or the pseudogene TRBV3-2) and J usage is TRBJ2-3; possible D gene TRBD1, 7 bases. The CDR3 is 15 amino acids. Germline V CDR1 and CDR2: LGHDT, YNNKEL (reference sequence). V was cut by 2 bases and J by 0 bases, with 9 bases left in between. In nucleotides, the CDR3 is TGTGCCAGCAGCCAACCAGGGGGGAGCACAGATACGCAGTATTTT. Translation gives CASSQPGGSTDTQYF.

The chain has TRBV5-1 and TRBJ2-3; the D is unclear. CDR1 and CDR2 (germline): SGHRS, YFSETQ. Trimming removed 5 bases from V and 0 bases from J, with 19 bases in between. The length of the CDR3 is 17 residues. Here the CDR3 reads CASRYSALGSSTDTQYF. CDR3 DNA sequence: TGCGCCAGCAGGTACTCGGCACTGGGTAGCAGCACAGATACGCAGTATTTT.

This chain joins TRBV4-1 and TRBJ2-1; 10 bases map to TRBD2. The CDR3 loop spans 15 amino acids. Germline CDR1 reads MGHRA; CDR2 reads YSYEKL. Trimming took 4 bases from V and 4 from J; bases not matched to a gene: 4. DNA of the CDR3: TGCGCCAGCAGCCGCCAGCGGGAGGGGTACAATGAGCAGTTCTTC. Translated: CASSRQREGYNEQFF.

CDR3 nucleotides: TGCGCCAGCAGCTTGGAGGGGGCCGCGGGCACAGATACGCAGTATTTT. This translates into CASSLEGAAGTDTQYF. The chain couples TRBV5-1 to TRBJ2-3; 7 bases are shared with TRBD1. The V and J ends lost 0 bases and 1 base, in that order; junction bases with no gene match: 5. Looked up from germline, CDR1 is SGHRS and CDR2 is YFSETQ. The CDR3 is 16 amino acids. The variable domain in full, completed from reference TRBV5-1 and TRBJ2-3, reads KAGVTQTPRYLIKTRGQQVTLSCSPISGHRSVSWYQQTPGQGLQFLFEYFSETQRNKGNFPGRFSGRQFSNSRSEMNVSTLELGDSALYLCASSLEGAAGTDTQYFGPGTRLTVL.

V gene TRBV5-1 combines with J gene TRBJ1-2, with 7 bases lining up with TRBD1. Germline CDR1 reads SGHRS; CDR2 reads YFSETQ. V shed 4 bases, J shed 4 bases, and the junction held 4 bases outside the gene matches. The CDR3 consists of 13 residues. The CDR3 region is CASSNGQAYGYTF. The CDR3 nucleotides read TGCGCCAGCAGCAACGGACAGGCCTATGGCTACACCTTC.

The rearrangement links TRBV6-5 to TRBJ1-2, with D possibly TRBD1 on 5 matching bases. The V gene's germline CDR1 is MNHEY and CDR2 SVGAGI. The CDR3 contains 14 residues. Trimming pared 3 bases from V and 3 bases from J, leaving 11 bases between. The DNA for the CDR3 is TGTGCCAGCAGTTATCGACAGTCGGACTATGGCTACACCTTC. Translated, it gives CASSYRQSDYGYTF.

V is TRBV20-1 and J is TRBJ2-5; 9 nucleotides line up with TRBD2. CDR1 and CDR2 from the germline V gene are DFQATT and SNEGSKA (reference sequence). The ends lost 3 bases at V and 1 base at J; junction bases unmatched: 9. This CDR3 has 16 residues. In DNA, the CDR3 is TGCAGTGCTAGTCGTGGGGCGGGAGGGCCCCAAGAGACCCAGTACTTC. Translating gives CSASRGAGGPQETQYF.

The chain combines TRBV7-6 with TRBJ2-1; 8 bases match TRBD2. This CDR3 is built from 17 residues. V gave up 3 bases and J gave up 6 bases; unmatched junction bases: 13. CDR1 and CDR2 from the germline V gene are SGHVS and FNYEAQ. The CDR3 DNA reads TGTGCCAGCAGCTTTCCCCCGACTAGCGTTTTAGTCAATGAGCAGTTCTTC. The encoded protein is CASSFPPTSVLVNEQFF.